One and the same sample provided the 6 T cell receptor beta chains below, sequenced in a study of CD8 T cells in Susac syndrome. The RNA input was 0.5 to 1 ug, and it was reverse transcribed with random hexamers. One entry per CDR3 protein, called by TCRdb with MiXCR from the immunoSEQ multiplex PCR reads. Seen here are tens of thousands of distinct CDR3 sequences, 93% observed once, and the top ten hold 0.5% to 0.6%. The sample was CD8+ T cells from PBMCs. The receptor set was obtained from a human donor in good health.

The J gene is TRBJ1-5, the V gene TRBV19; TRBD1 is a possible D gene (5 bases). Germline-derived CDR1 and CDR2 are LNHDA and SQIVND (reference sequence). The V end lost 7 bases, the J end lost 3 bases, and 16 bases lay between the germline ends. The CDR3 has 15 residues. Here the CDR3 reads CASTYGQGLNQPQHF. The DNA of the CDR3 is TGTGCCAGTACTTATGGTCAGGGCCTCAATCAGCCCCAGCATTTT.

This clonotype has only one observation. The CDR3, as DNA: TGTGCCAGCAGGCGACAGGCCGATGAGCAGTTCTTC. It is translated as CASRRQADEQFF. This rearrangement joins TRBV7-9 to TRBJ2-1; perhaps TRBD1 as D (6 bases). There are 12 residues in the CDR3. Per the germline V gene, CDR1 is SEHNR and CDR2 is FQNEAQ (reference sequence). Between the trimmed V and J ends, which lost 6 bases and 8 bases, there was a span of 11 bases.

The gene calls are TRBV12-3 or TRBV12-4 and TRBJ2-1; 9 bases are shared with TRBD2. The CDR3 extends over 15 amino acids. The junction had 3 bases not matched to a gene; V was cut back by 3 bases and J by 3 bases. DNA of the CDR3: TGTGCCAGCAGTTTGGCGACTAGCGGCTACAATGAGCAGTTCTTC. Protein sequence: CASSLATSGYNEQFF.

The chain combines TRBV27 with TRBJ2-7; 8 nucleotides agree with TRBD1. V dropped 5 bases and J dropped 2; count of bases not matched to a gene: 11. The CDR3 is 16 amino acids. Germline V gene lookup returns CDR1 MNHEY and CDR2 SMNVEV (reference sequence). CDR3 sequence: CASSLAQGVLTYEQYF. The CDR3 nucleotides read TGTGCCAGCAGTCTTGCACAGGGGGTTCTCACCTACGAGCAGTACTTC.

The rearrangement links TRBV12-3 or TRBV12-4 to TRBJ1-1; TRBD1 aligns across 7 bases. The trim removed 6 bases at V and 3 bases at J, leaving 7 bases unmatched. CDR3 length equals 14 residues. The CDR3 reads CASRLDRVHTEAFF. The CDR3 DNA reads TGTGCCAGCAGACTTGACAGGGTTCACACTGAAGCTTTCTTT.

The V gene is TRBV5-1, the J gene TRBJ2-1; 10 bases are a match to TRBD2. V was clipped by 1 base and J by 8 bases; unmatched bases: 6. This CDR3 contains 15 residues. The germline V gene encodes CDR1 SGHRS and CDR2 YFSETQ. The CDR3 sequence: CASSLLQREGDEQFF. CDR3 bases: TGCGCCAGCAGCTTGTTGCAGCGGGAGGGGGATGAGCAGTTCTTC.